The TCR beta chain under discussion was sequenced for a study of OX40 agonist ivuxolimab in advanced cancers. Study background: Partial responses were achieved by three patients, one with hepatocellular carcinoma and two with cutaneous melanoma. Findings and caveats of the study: Relative to CD4+ cells, CD8+ T cells on average had more expanded clones.

The CDR3 runs 17 residues. V shed 5 bases and J 6 bases; nucleotides not matched to a gene: 17. In germline, CDR1 is SEHNR, CDR2 FQNEAQ (reference sequence). Method: immunoSEQ multiplex PCR; TCRdb's copy keeps in-frame clones and lacks some. Here the sample spans about 35,000 clones, under 85% being singletons. A note on this clone: The antigen remains undetermined.

Sequenced here: CD4+ or CD8+ T cells sorted from blood, sampled in a trial of the OX40 agonist ivuxolimab. The TCR originated in an adult with an advanced solid tumor such as melanoma, head and neck, liver or kidney cancer. The V and J genes are TRBV7-9 and TRBJ2-3, with TRBD1 matching over 7 bases. The CDR3 reads CASSHTRTERGQDTQYF. In DNA, the CDR3 is TGTGCCAGCAGCCATACGAGGACAGAACGGGGACAGGATACGCAGTATTTT.